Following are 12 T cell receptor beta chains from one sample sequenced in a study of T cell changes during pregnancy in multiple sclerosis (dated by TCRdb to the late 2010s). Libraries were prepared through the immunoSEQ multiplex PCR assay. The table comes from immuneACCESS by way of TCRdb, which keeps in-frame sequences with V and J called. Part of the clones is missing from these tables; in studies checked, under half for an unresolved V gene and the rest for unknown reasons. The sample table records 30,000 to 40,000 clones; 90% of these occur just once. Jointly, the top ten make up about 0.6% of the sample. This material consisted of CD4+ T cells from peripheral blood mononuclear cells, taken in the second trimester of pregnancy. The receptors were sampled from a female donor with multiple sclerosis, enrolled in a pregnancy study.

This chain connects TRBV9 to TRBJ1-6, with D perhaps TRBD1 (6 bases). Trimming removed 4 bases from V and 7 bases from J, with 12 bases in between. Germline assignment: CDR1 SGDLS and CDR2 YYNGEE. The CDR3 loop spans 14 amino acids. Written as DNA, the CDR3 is TGTGCCAGCAGCCCCCGGGACACCAATTCACCCCTCCACTTT. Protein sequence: CASSPRDTNSPLHF.

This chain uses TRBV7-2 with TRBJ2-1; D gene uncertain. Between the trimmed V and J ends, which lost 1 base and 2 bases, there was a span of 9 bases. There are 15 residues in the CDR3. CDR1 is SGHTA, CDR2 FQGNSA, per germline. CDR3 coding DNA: TGTGCCAGCAGCTTAGACTACGGAACCTACAATGAGCAGTTCTTC. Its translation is CASSLDYGTYNEQFF.

CDR3 residues: CASSLSGEWTEAFF. The CDR3 DNA reads TGTGCCAGCAGTTTATCCGGGGAATGGACTGAAGCTTTCTTT. V and J are TRBV27 and TRBJ1-1; no reliable D call. V was pared by 0 bases and J by 5 bases, with 10 bases between. Germline-derived CDR1 and CDR2 are MNHEY and SMNVEV (reference sequence). This CDR3 comprises 14 residues.

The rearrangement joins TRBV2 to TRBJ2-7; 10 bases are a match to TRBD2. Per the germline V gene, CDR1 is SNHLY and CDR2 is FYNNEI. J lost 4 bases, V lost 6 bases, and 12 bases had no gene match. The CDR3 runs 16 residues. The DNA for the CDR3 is TGTGCCAGCAGCTTAGCGGGGGGCCTTAATACGTACGAGCAGTACTTC. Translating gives CASSLAGGLNTYEQYF.

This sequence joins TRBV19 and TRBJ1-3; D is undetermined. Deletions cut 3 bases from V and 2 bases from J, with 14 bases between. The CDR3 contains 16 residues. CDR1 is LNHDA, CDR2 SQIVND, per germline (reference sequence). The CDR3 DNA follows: TGTGCCAGTAGTATTTCAGGCCCAGGCACTGGAAACACCATATATTTT. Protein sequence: CASSISGPGTGNTIYF.

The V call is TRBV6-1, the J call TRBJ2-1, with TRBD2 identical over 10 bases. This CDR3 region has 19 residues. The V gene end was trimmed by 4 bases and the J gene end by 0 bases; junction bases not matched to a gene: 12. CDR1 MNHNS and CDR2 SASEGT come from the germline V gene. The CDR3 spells CASSGSSGRGLSSYNEQFF. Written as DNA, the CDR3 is TGTGCCAGCAGTGGGTCTAGCGGGAGAGGACTGAGCTCCTACAATGAGCAGTTCTTC.

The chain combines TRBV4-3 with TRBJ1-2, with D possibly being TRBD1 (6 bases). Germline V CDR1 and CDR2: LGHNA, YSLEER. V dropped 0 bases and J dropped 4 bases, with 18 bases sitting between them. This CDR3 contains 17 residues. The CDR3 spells CASSQEHRVWTAYGYTF. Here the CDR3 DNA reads TGCGCCAGCAGCCAAGAGCATCGGGTCTGGACAGCCTATGGCTACACCTTC.

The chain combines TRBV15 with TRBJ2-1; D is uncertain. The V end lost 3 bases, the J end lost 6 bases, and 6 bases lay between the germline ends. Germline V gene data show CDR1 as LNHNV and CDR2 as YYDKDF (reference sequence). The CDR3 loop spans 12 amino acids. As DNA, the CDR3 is TGTGCCACCAGCAGTCGAGGCAATGAGCAGTTCTTC. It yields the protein CATSSRGNEQFF. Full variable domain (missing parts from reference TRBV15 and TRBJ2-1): DAMVIQNPRYQVTQFGKPVTLSCSQTLNHNVMYWYQQKSSQAPKLLFHYYDKDFNNEADTPDNFQSRRPNTSFCFLDIRSPGLGDTAMYLCATSSRGNEQFFGPGTRLTVL.

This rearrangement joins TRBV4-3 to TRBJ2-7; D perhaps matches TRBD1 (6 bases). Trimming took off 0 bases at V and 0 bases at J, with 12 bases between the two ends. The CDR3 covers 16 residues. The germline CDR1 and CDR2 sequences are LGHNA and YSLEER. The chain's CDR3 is CASSQDPQDSSYEQYF. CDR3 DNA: TGCGCCAGCAGCCAAGATCCTCAGGACAGCTCCTACGAGCAGTACTTC.

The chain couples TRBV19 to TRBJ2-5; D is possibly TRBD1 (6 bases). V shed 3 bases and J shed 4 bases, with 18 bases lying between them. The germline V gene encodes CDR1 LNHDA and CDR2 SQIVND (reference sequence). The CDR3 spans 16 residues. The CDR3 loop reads CASSIRTDHTTETQYF. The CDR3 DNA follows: TGTGCCAGTAGTATCCGGACAGACCACACTACAGAGACCCAGTACTTC.

CDR3 nucleotides: TGTGCCAGCAGCTTAGGGACTAGCGGGCAAGAGACCCAGTACTTC. Amino acid sequence: CASSLGTSGQETQYF. This sequence joins TRBV7-9 and TRBJ2-5; 11 nucleotides agree with TRBD2. Trimming removed 1 base from V and 2 bases from J; junction bases left unmatched: 0. The CDR3 extends over 15 amino acids. Germline CDR1 SEHNR, CDR2 FQNEAQ (reference sequence).

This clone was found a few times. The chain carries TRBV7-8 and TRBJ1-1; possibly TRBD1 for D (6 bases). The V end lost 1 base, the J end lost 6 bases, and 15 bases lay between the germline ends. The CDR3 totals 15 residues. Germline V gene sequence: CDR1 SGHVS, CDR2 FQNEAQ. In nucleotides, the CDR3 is TGTGCCAGCAGCTTAGAGGTGGGGGCGAAGGCTGAAGCTTTCTTT. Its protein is CASSLEVGAKAEAFF.